The 19 T cell receptor beta chains reported below all come from one sample, sequenced in a study of early T cells in non-severe SARS-CoV-2 infection. TCRdb reprocessed the 5' RACE reads via MiXCR and lists one record per CDR3 protein. Among more than 70,000 distinct CDR3 sequences listed, around 11% were seen once. The input for sequencing was whole blood, taken at baseline. These receptors originate from an adult who was a healthcare worker with PCR-confirmed SARS-CoV-2 infection or an uninfected control (not recorded which).

This clonotype was seen repeatedly, ten times or more. The genes are TRBV4-3 and TRBJ1-4; D is perhaps TRBD1 (5 bases). Germline CDR1 reads LGHNA; CDR2 reads YSLEER. The CDR3 is 13 amino acids. The V end lost 4 bases, the J end lost 7 bases, and 10 bases lay between the germline ends. The CDR3 nucleotides are TGCGCCAGCAGCCGGGACCTGATTGAAAAACTGTTTTTT. It codes for CASSRDLIEKLFF.

The gene calls are TRBV7-2 and TRBJ2-1; D ambiguous. Trimming pared 6 bases from V and 2 bases from J, leaving 26 bases between. The germline CDR1 and CDR2 sequences are SGHTA and FQGNSA. The CDR3 contains 19 residues. In nucleotides, the CDR3 is TGTGCCAGCAGGCTCACCGGTGGGAAATACACCTGGGCCTACAATGAGCAGTTCTTC. As protein: CASRLTGGKYTWAYNEQFF.

This clonotype was picked up a small number of times. V is TRBV29-1 and J is TRBJ1-1, with D unresolved. CDR1 and CDR2 from the germline V gene are SQVTM and ANQGSEA. This CDR3 has 13 residues. Deletions cut 0 bases from V and 1 base from J, with 6 bases between. CDR3 bases: TGCAGCGTTGAAGAACAGAGGAACACTGAAGCTTTCTTT. This codes for CSVEEQRNTEAFF.

In DNA form, the CDR3 reads TGTGCCAGCAGTTACCCGGGACGCACTAATGAAAAACTGTTTTTT. Amino acid sequence: CASSYPGRTNEKLFF. This chain joins TRBV6-2 or TRBV6-3 and TRBJ1-4; perhaps TRBD1 as D (5 bases). The CDR3 loop spans 15 amino acids. Germline V gene sequence: CDR1 MNHEY, CDR2 SVGEGT. Between the trimmed V and J ends, which lost 2 bases and 2 bases, there was a span of 9 bases.

This chain connects TRBV5-1 to TRBJ2-1; TRBD1 might be the D (7 bases). Germline-derived CDR1 and CDR2 are SGHRS and YFSETQ. The V end was cut by 0 bases, the J end by 6 bases, with 13 bases between. The CDR3 spans 15 residues. This CDR3 reads CASSLVAGGSNEQFF. For the CDR3, the DNA is TGCGCCAGCAGCTTGGTGGCAGGGGGGAGCAATGAGCAGTTCTTC.

This clonotype has a count of ten or more. The chain recombines TRBV2 with TRBJ2-1; the D call may be TRBD1 or TRBD2 (5 bases each). Germline-derived CDR1 and CDR2 are SNHLY and FYNNEI. The germline V and J ends were trimmed by 5 bases and 7 bases, with 15 bases remaining between them. This CDR3 comprises 14 residues. CDR3 sequence: CASSRQRGWNEQFF. The CDR3, as DNA: TGTGCCAGCAGTCGCCAGAGGGGTTGGAATGAGCAGTTCTTC. Filled out from reference TRBV2 and TRBJ2-1, the complete variable domain reads EPEVTQTPSHQVTQMGQEVILRCVPISNHLYFYWYRQILGQKVEFLVSFYNNEISEKSEIFDDQFSVERPDGSNFTLKIRSTKLEDSAMYFCASSRQRGWNEQFFGPGTRLTVL.

This clonotype has at least ten counts. This CDR3 reads CASSRQQHLSYNSPLHF. The CDR3 coding sequence is TGTGCCAGTAGTAGGCAGCAACACCTCTCCTATAATTCACCCCTCCACTTT. This rearrangement joins TRBV19 to TRBJ1-6; D uncertain. Germline V gene sequence: CDR1 LNHDA, CDR2 SQIVND (reference sequence). The length of the CDR3 is 17 residues. V was shortened by 4 bases and J by 0 bases, with 13 bases between the two germline ends.

Only a few counts were recorded for this clonotype. The chain couples TRBV29-1 to TRBJ1-1; D is unresolved. V was clipped by 7 bases and J by 1 base, with 13 bases between them. CDR1 is SQVTM, CDR2 ANQGSEA, per germline. The CDR3 length is 13 residues. This CDR3 is CSARKSANTEAFF. In DNA form, the CDR3 reads TGCAGCGCCCGCAAGTCGGCGAACACTGAAGCTTTCTTT.

This clonotype has ten or more counts. V usage is TRBV7-3 and J usage is TRBJ2-5; tentatively, D is TRBD2 (6 bases). Trimming removed 2 bases from V and 5 bases from J, with 12 bases in between. Germline loops: CDR1 SGHTA, CDR2 FQGTGA. The CDR3 runs 14 residues. CDR3 sequence reads: CASSLGAGRETQYF. The CDR3 bases are TGTGCCAGCAGCTTAGGGGCAGGGAGGGAGACCCAGTACTTC.

In this sample, this clonotype turned up a few times. This chain links TRBV5-1 with TRBJ2-3; D unclear. Trimming removed 2 bases from V and 0 bases from J, with 10 bases in between. CDR3 length: 15 residues. Germline assignment: CDR1 SGHRS and CDR2 YFSETQ. Written as DNA, the CDR3 is TGCGCCAGCAGCTTCAACGGGCCTAGCACAGATACGCAGTATTTT. It yields the protein CASSFNGPSTDTQYF.

This clonotype was seen a few times. J is TRBJ1-1 and V is TRBV7-6; D possibly corresponds to TRBD1 (6 bases). V lost 7 bases and J lost 5, with 14 bases in between. CDR1 and CDR2 from the germline V gene are SGHVS and FNYEAQ. The CDR3 loop spans 13 amino acids. The DNA of the CDR3 is TGTGCCAGCATGCTGGGAGGGGGGACTGAAGCTTTCTTT. The encoded protein is CASMLGGGTEAFF.

The chain employs TRBV29-1 and TRBJ2-1; D perhaps matches TRBD1 (5 bases). The CDR3 extends over 13 amino acids. Germline CDR1 reads SQVTM; CDR2 reads ANQGSEA. V was pared by 5 bases and J by 1 base, with 9 bases between. Here the CDR3 reads CSVFKGSYNEQFF. The CDR3 DNA reads as TGCAGCGTTTTCAAGGGGTCCTACAATGAGCAGTTCTTC.

This clonotype was observed a handful of times. V is TRBV25-1 and J is TRBJ2-1; D gene uncertain. Germline V gives CDR1 MGHDK, CDR2 SYGVNS. Trimming pared 10 bases from V and 0 bases from J, leaving 16 bases between. The CDR3 consists of 15 residues. The CDR3 sequence: CANRTEGSSYNEQFF. CDR3 nucleotide sequence: TGTGCCAACCGGACGGAAGGTAGCTCCTACAATGAGCAGTTCTTC.

The chain joins TRBV6-5 to TRBJ1-2; 7 nucleotides align to TRBD1. The CDR3 consists of 15 residues. V lost 6 bases and J lost 3; bases outside the gene matches: 10. CDR1 and CDR2 (germline): MNHEY, SVGAGI. The CDR3 loop reads CASRTLQGKYYGYTF. For the CDR3, the DNA is TGTGCCAGCAGGACTTTACAGGGGAAGTACTATGGCTACACCTTC.

The chain is built from TRBV18 and TRBJ2-7, with 7 bases identical to TRBD1. From germline, CDR1 is KGHSH and CDR2 LQKENI. The ends lost 10 bases at V and 4 bases at J; junction bases unmatched: 13. The CDR3 is 14 amino acids. This chain's CDR3 is CATADRALPYEQYF. CDR3 sequence (DNA): TGTGCCACCGCCGACAGGGCTTTACCTTACGAGCAGTACTTC.

In this sample, this clonotype turned up a few times. The genes are TRBV7-8 and TRBJ2-4, with no clear D. The CDR3 covers 17 residues. Looked up from germline, CDR1 is SGHVS and CDR2 is FQNEAQ. V lost 1 base and J 0 bases, leaving 13 bases between the germline ends. CDR3 coding DNA: TGTGCCAGCAGCTTAGGGGCTCTCCACTTAGCCAAAAACATTCAGTACTTC. Translation: CASSLGALHLAKNIQYF.

Concerning this clonotype: Just one base apart from a much larger clone, this may be a read error. V and J are TRBV3-1 and TRBJ1-3, with D unclear. CDR3 length: 15 amino acids. In germline, CDR1 is LGHDT, CDR2 YNNKEL (reference sequence). The CDR3 bases are TGTGTCAGCAGCCAAGAATTCAGCTCTGGAAACACCATATATTTT. This translates into CVSSQEFSSGNTIYF.

CDR3 bases: TGTGCCAGCAGCCACAGGCGGAGCTCCTACGAGCAGTACTTC. It yields the protein CASSHRRSSYEQYF. This chain uses TRBV27 with TRBJ2-7; D perhaps matches TRBD1 (5 bases). The germline CDR1 and CDR2 sequences are MNHEY and SMNVEV (reference sequence). V was clipped by 6 bases and J by 0 bases, with 12 bases between them. CDR3 length: 14 amino acids.

The V and J genes are TRBV29-1 and TRBJ2-5; TRBD1 or TRBD2 may be the D gene (5 bases each). From germline, CDR1 is SQVTM and CDR2 ANQGSEA. The CDR3 spans 12 residues. Trimming took off 6 bases at V and 7 bases at J, with 15 bases between the two ends. The CDR3 DNA sequence: TGCAGCGTCCCGATGGGACGGGCGACCCAGTACTTC. This translates into CSVPMGRATQYF.